Detailed here is one T cell receptor beta chain. In germline, CDR1 is SGHRS, CDR2 YFSETQ. Trimming shortened V by 0 bases and J by 8 bases, and 15 bases separated the two germline ends. The length of the CDR3 is 15 residues. This sample was included in a study of shared clonotypes between healthy human individuals. Overall study: Three men and a couple of women, aged 18 to 49, were donors.

Donation came from healthy HIV-negative adults that had no recent acute infections or vaccinations. The method was immunoSEQ multiplex PCR; TCRdb's version includes in-frame clones alone and lacks a portion of them. The table lists fewer than 650,000 clones, 76% of them singletons. The chain employs TRBV5-1 and TRBJ1-3; D not certain. The sequenced material came from PBMCs. This TCR was sampled from a woman between 40 and 50 years old in good health. Some clones in this sample may be carry-over from other donors' samples. The CDR3 here is CASSLDSGAGDTIYF. As DNA, the CDR3 is TGCGCCAGCAGCTTGGACAGTGGAGCCGGGGACACCATATATTTT.